The clone carrying this TCR beta chain was detected only a few times. Its antigen is as yet unknown. The CDR3 runs to 12 residues. V lost 2 bases to trimming and J lost 5 bases, with 6 bases between them. Germline CDR1 is SEHNR and CDR2 is FQNEAQ (reference sequence). These data originate in a study of T-cell memory formation after mild COVID-19. With constant-segment primers, 5'RACE yielded cDNA libraries of TCR alpha and TCR beta that carried sample barcodes and UMIs. TCRdb fed the 5' RACE reads into MiXCR, producing one record per CDR3 protein. The sample has about 120,000 distinct CDR3 sequences; about 16% are singletons. Study-wide points: Some clones that responded turned up in pre-infection memory, which suggests that cross-reactive memory joined in.

The TCR originated in an adult woman who had mild COVID-19 (a few samples of this study predate the infection). Cell type and time point are not known. Sequenced material: PBMCs or a T cell subset sorted from them (not recorded which). The chain recombines TRBV7-9 with TRBJ2-5; D remains ambiguous. CDR3 region: CASSLITETQYF. The CDR3, as DNA: TGTGCCAGCAGCTTAATTACGGAGACCCAGTACTTC.